The 17 T cell receptor beta chains below come from one sample, sequenced in a study of identical twins. TCRdb reprocessed the 5' RACE reads via MiXCR and lists one record per CDR3 protein. The sample includes approximately 670,000 distinct CDR3 sequences, 5.5% to 6.5% of them seen just once. What was sequenced was naive T cells sorted from blood. These receptors all come from a man aged 18 to 30 in good health.

Points on this clonotype: A much larger clone lies one base from this, so it may be a read error. V gene TRBV9 combines with J gene TRBJ2-3, with D unclear. Deletions cut 1 base from V and 5 bases from J, with 8 bases between. The germline CDR1 and CDR2 sequences are SGDLS and YYNGEE. This CDR3 is built from 13 residues. CDR3 coding DNA: TGTGCCAGCAGCGTATTAGGGATAGATACGCAGTATTTT. Its protein product is CASSVLGIDTQYF.

J is TRBJ1-6 and V is TRBV5-5, with TRBD1 matching over 9 bases. The CDR3 has 15 amino acids. Germline CDR1 is SGHKS and CDR2 is YYEKEE (reference sequence). After removal of 2 bases from V and 7 bases from J, the junction contained 4 bases not matched to a gene. The CDR3 is CASSFRDRANSPLHF. In DNA, the CDR3 is TGTGCCAGCAGCTTCCGGGACAGGGCAAATTCACCCCTCCACTTT.

Ten or more counts support this clonotype. The CDR3: CASSPGPPGDEQFF. The CDR3 DNA is TGTGCCAGCAGCCCGGGACCCCCCGGTGATGAGCAGTTCTTC. The chain joins TRBV13 to TRBJ2-1; D is possibly TRBD1 or TRBD2 (5 bases each). Germline V gene lookup returns CDR1 PRHDT and CDR2 FYEKMQ (reference sequence). The CDR3 extends over 14 amino acids. V was cut by 5 bases and J by 8 bases, with 16 bases left in between. The full variable domain, its missing parts supplied by reference TRBV13 and TRBJ2-1, is AAGVIQSPRHLIKEKRETATLKCYPIPRHDTVYWYQQGPGQDPQFLISFYEKMQSDKGSIPDRFSAQQFSDYHSELNMSSLELGDSALYFCASSPGPPGDEQFFGPGTRLTVL.

This clonotype was seen a handful of times. This chain uses TRBV24-1 with TRBJ2-1; D not certain. This CDR3 has 16 amino acids. Trimming stripped 3 bases from V and 2 bases from J, with 13 bases between. Germline CDR1 KGHDR, CDR2 SFDVKD. As DNA, the CDR3 is TGTGCCACCAGTGATCGGTGGCGGTCCCCCTACAATGAGCAGTTCTTC. It specifies CATSDRWRSPYNEQFF.

The chain employs TRBV10-3 and TRBJ2-1; 8 bases match TRBD2. The germline V gene encodes CDR1 ENHRY and CDR2 SYGVKD. CDR3 size: 16 residues. With V trimmed by 4 bases and J by 0 bases, 5 bases remained unmatched. DNA of the CDR3: TGTGCCATCAGTGCAATAGCGGGGAGCTCCTACAATGAGCAGTTCTTC. Residues: CAISAIAGSSYNEQFF.

This clonotype was found many times. V gene TRBV12-3 or TRBV12-4 combines with J gene TRBJ2-1; D ambiguous. The CDR3 extends over 12 amino acids. The germline V and J ends were trimmed by 6 bases and 7 bases, with 10 bases remaining between them. The CDR3 is CASSPGMNEQFF. CDR3 nucleotides: TGTGCCAGCAGCCCCGGTATGAATGAGCAGTTCTTC.

This clonotype has at least ten counts. The J gene is TRBJ2-7, the V gene TRBV4-3; 8 bases are shared with TRBD1. Germline CDR1 LGHNA, CDR2 YSLEER. The CDR3 totals 15 residues. V shed 1 base and J 2 bases; nucleotides not matched to a gene: 4. For the CDR3, the DNA is TGCGCCAGCAGCCAAGCGGGGACAGGACCCTACGAGCAGTACTTC. Translated, it gives CASSQAGTGPYEQYF.

This clonotype occurred a few times. V and J are TRBV7-8 and TRBJ2-1; D is tentatively TRBD1 or TRBD2 (6 bases each). The length of the CDR3 is 17 residues. CDR1 is SGHVS, CDR2 FQNEAQ, per germline. V shed 1 base and J shed 0 bases, with 13 bases lying between them. The CDR3 DNA reads as TGTGCCAGCAGCTTAGTCGGGGGCGCGAGCTCCTACAATGAGCAGTTCTTC. As protein: CASSLVGGASSYNEQFF.

This clonotype appeared a few times. The chain links TRBV12-3 or TRBV12-4 to TRBJ1-6; 7 bases align to TRBD1. Unmatched junction bases numbered 3, after V lost 6 bases and J lost 4 bases. The CDR3 is 14 amino acids. The CDR3 protein is CASRAGQYNSPLHF. The CDR3 DNA reads as TGTGCCAGCAGGGCGGGACAGTATAATTCACCCCTCCACTTT.

The CDR3 DNA follows: TGCAGCGTTGTCCGGGGAACCGGGGAGCTGTTTTTT. This codes for CSVVRGTGELFF. The rearrangement joins TRBV29-1 to TRBJ2-2; D is perhaps TRBD2 (5 bases). CDR1 and CDR2 from the germline V gene are SQVTM and ANQGSEA. The CDR3 has 12 amino acids. The V and J ends lost 4 bases and 5 bases respectively, with 8 bases between them.

This chain connects TRBV11-2 to TRBJ2-1, with TRBD1 matching 7 bases. Germline lookup yields CDR1 SGHAT and CDR2 FQNNGV. V dropped 5 bases and J dropped 10; count of bases not matched to a gene: 11. CDR3 length equals 14 residues. The CDR3 spells CASSLPDRAQEQFF. Here the CDR3 DNA reads TGTGCCAGCAGCCTACCTGACAGGGCTCAGGAGCAGTTCTTC.

Ten or more counts support this clonotype. This rearrangement joins TRBV3-1 to TRBJ2-1; TRBD2 aligns across 10 bases. The CDR3 contains 14 residues. The J segment lost 7 bases and the V segment lost 7 bases, leaving 7 bases of the junction unmatched. Germline V gives CDR1 LGHDT, CDR2 YNNKEL (reference sequence). The CDR3 sequence: CASTSGRVTNEQFF. The CDR3 bases are TGTGCCAGCACTAGCGGGAGAGTCACGAATGAGCAGTTCTTC.

This clonotype has only a few counts. The chain joins TRBV12-3 or TRBV12-4 to TRBJ1-5; D is ambiguous. This CDR3 comprises 14 residues. Trimming stripped 6 bases from V and 9 bases from J, with 18 bases between. This chain's CDR3 is CASSFDATYRPQHF. In nucleotides, the CDR3 is TGTGCCAGCAGCTTCGACGCGACCTATCGGCCCCAGCATTTT.

At least ten counts were recorded for this clonotype. The gene calls are TRBV4-2 and TRBJ2-1; 9 bases are a match to TRBD2. The CDR3 is 16 residues long. With 3 bases clipped from V and 5 bases from J, the junction kept 8 bases outside the gene matches. Germline V gene sequence: CDR1 LGHNA, CDR2 YNFKEQ. CDR3 sequence: CASSQEPGLAHNEQFF. Written as DNA, the CDR3 is TGTGCCAGCAGCCAGGAACCGGGACTAGCCCACAATGAGCAGTTCTTC.

This clonotype was detected a few times. The chain links TRBV5-1 to TRBJ2-7, with 12 bases lining up with TRBD2. V lost 2 bases, J lost 4 bases, and 4 bases stayed unmatched. Germline values: CDR1 SGHRS, CDR2 YFSETQ. The CDR3 has 15 residues. The CDR3 region is CASSFLAGGPYEQYV. DNA for the CDR3: TGCGCCAGCAGCTTTCTAGCGGGAGGGCCTTACGAGCAGTACGTC.

This clonotype was seen at least ten times. The chain carries TRBV5-1 and TRBJ1-6; D is unresolved. Per the germline V gene, CDR1 is SGHRS and CDR2 is YFSETQ. This CDR3 has 14 residues. Trimming stripped 1 base from V and 8 bases from J, with 10 bases between. CDR3 DNA: TGCGCCAGCAGCTTGTCCCCCGGGGATTCACCCCTCCACTTT. This sequence encodes CASSLSPGDSPLHF.

This clonotype has a count of ten or more. The rearrangement uses TRBV29-1 and TRBJ2-2; no definite D call. Trimming removed 4 bases from V and 1 base from J, with 10 bases in between. The CDR3 covers 14 residues. From germline, CDR1 is SQVTM and CDR2 ANQGSEA. The CDR3 reads CSVVGDGNTGELFF. The CDR3 bases are TGCAGCGTTGTGGGTGACGGGAACACCGGGGAGCTGTTTTTT.